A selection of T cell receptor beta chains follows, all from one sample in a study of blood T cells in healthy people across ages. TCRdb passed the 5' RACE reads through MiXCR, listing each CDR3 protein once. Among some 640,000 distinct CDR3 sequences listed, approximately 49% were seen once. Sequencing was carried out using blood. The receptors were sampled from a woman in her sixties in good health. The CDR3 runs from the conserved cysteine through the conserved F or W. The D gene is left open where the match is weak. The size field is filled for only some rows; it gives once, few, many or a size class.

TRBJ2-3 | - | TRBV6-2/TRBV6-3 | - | CASSFASDTQYF | TGTGCCAGCAGTTTCGCATCAGATACGCAGTATTTT
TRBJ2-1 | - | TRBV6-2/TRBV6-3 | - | CASSPLRGDEQFF | TGTGCCAGCAGCCCTCTCCGCGGGGATGAGCAGTTCTTC
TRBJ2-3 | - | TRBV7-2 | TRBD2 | CASRSTSGGTDTQYF | TGTGCCAGCAGGTCCACTAGCGGTGGCACAGATACGCAGTATTTT
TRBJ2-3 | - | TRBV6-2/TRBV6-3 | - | CASSYRLTGRTDTQYF | TGTGCCAGCAGTTACCGCCTGACAGGGAGGACAGATACGCAGTATTTT
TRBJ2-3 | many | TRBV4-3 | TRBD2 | CASSPAIGAGNTDTQYF | TGCGCCAGCAGCCCCGCTATCGGAGCGGGAAACACAGATACGCAGTATTTT
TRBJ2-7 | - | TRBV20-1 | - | CSGWGRGYEQYF | TGCAGTGGATGGGGCAGGGGTTACGAGCAGTACTTC
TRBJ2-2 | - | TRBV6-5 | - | CASTPWGSNTGELFF | TGTGCCAGCACCCCCTGGGGATCGAACACCGGGGAGCTGTTTTTT
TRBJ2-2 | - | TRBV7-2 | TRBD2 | CASSRGLSNTGELFF | TGTGCCAGCAGCCGGGGACTATCAAACACCGGGGAGCTGTTTTTT
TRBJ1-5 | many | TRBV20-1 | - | CSASGGRGIDNQPQHF | TGCAGTGCTAGTGGTGGCAGGGGAATAGACAATCAGCCCCAGCATTTT
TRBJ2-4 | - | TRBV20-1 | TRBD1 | CSADLQGEAKNIQYF | TGCAGTGCCGACTTACAGGGGGAGGCCAAAAACATTCAGTACTTC
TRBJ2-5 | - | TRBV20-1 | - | CSAARVGQETQYF | TGCAGTGCGGCCAGGGTCGGCCAAGAGACCCAGTACTTC
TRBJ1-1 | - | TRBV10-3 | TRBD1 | CAISPRQGQGEAFF | TGTGCCATCAGTCCTCGACAGGGGCAGGGTGAAGCTTTCTTT
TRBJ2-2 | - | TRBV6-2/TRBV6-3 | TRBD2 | CASSGTLAGDTTGELFF | TGTGCCAGCAGTGGAACACTAGCGGGAGATACGACCGGGGAGCTGTTTTTT
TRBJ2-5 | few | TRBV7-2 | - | CASSPQGGIQETQYF | TGTGCCAGCAGCCCACAAGGCGGGATCCAAGAGACCCAGTACTTC
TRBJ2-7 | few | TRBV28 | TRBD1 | CASSFRDRGAYEQYF | TGTGCCAGCAGTTTTAGAGACAGGGGGGCCTACGAGCAGTACTTC
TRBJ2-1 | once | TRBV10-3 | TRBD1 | CAISSGTGVNEQFF | TGTGCCATCAGCTCCGGGACAGGGGTGAATGAGCAGTTCTTC
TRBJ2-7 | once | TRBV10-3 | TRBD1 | CAIKGQGREQYF | TGTGCCATCAAGGGACAGGGTCGGGAGCAGTACTTC
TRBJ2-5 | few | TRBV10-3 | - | CAISDRERETQYF | TGTGCCATCAGTGATAGGGAACGAGAGACCCAGTACTTC
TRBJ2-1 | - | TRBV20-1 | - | CSAIRDSYNEQFF | TGCAGTGCTATACGGGACTCCTACAATGAGCAGTTCTTC
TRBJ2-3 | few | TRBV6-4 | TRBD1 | CASSAQGATDTQYF | TGTGCCAGCAGTGCTCAGGGGGCTACAGATACGCAGTATTTT
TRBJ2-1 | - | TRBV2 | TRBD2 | CASIKEALAGESEQFF | TGTGCCAGCATCAAAGAAGCACTAGCGGGAGAAAGTGAGCAGTTCTTC
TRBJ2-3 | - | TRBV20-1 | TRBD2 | CSARSPSGSTDTQYF | TGCAGTGCTAGGAGCCCTAGCGGGAGCACAGATACGCAGTATTTT
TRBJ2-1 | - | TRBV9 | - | CASSVDSRATGQFF | TGTGCCAGCAGCGTAGACAGTAGGGCTACGGGGCAGTTCTTC
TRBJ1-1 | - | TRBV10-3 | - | CAISDNTGSEAFF | TGTGCCATCAGTGATAACACTGGTTCTGAAGCTTTCTTT